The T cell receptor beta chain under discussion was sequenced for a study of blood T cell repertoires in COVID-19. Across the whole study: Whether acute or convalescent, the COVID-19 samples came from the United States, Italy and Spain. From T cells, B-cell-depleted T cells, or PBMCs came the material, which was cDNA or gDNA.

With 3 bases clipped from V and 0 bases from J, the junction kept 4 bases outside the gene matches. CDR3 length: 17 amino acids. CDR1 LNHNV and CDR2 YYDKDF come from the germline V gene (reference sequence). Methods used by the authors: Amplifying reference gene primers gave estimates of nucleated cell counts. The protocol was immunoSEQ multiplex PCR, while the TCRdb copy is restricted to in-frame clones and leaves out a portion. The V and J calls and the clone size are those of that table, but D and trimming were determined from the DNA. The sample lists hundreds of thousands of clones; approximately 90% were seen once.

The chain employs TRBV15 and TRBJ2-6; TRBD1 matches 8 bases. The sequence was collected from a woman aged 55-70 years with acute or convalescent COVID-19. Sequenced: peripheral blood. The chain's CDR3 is CATSRGTGLSGANVLTF. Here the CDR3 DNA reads TGTGCCACCAGCAGGGGGACAGGACTCTCTGGGGCCAACGTCCTGACTTTC.